These T cell receptor beta chains were read from a single sample in a study of CD8 T cells in ankylosing spondylitis. TCRdb reprocessed the 5' RACE reads with MiXCR, giving one entry per CDR3 protein. This table has approximately 300,000 distinct CDR3 sequences, more than 20% appearing once. The specimen sequenced was blood, either unsorted or a sorted T cell fraction (not recorded which). These receptors were obtained from a female donor with ankylosing spondylitis or in good health (not recorded which). Both conserved end residues are trimmed from each CDR3. The order of the fields is V gene, J gene, D gene, CDR3 protein. D genes are given only for firm matches.

v_gene: TRBV7-3; j_gene: TRBJ2-5; d_gene: TRBD1; CDR3aa: ASSLGTGVGETQY
v_gene: TRBV5-1; j_gene: TRBJ2-4; d_gene: NA; CDR3aa: ASSLETKNIQY
v_gene: TRBV29-1; j_gene: TRBJ1-1; d_gene: NA; CDR3aa: SGGPGDTEAF
v_gene: TRBV13; j_gene: TRBJ2-1; d_gene: NA; CDR3aa: ASSSPFSRNNEQF
v_gene: TRBV27; j_gene: TRBJ1-6; d_gene: TRBD1; CDR3aa: ASSLGQSFSPLH
v_gene: TRBV28; j_gene: TRBJ2-1; d_gene: TRBD2; CDR3aa: ASSPPGGLAGVNEQF
v_gene: TRBV20-1; j_gene: TRBJ2-4; d_gene: NA; CDR3aa: SARDISLAKNIQY
v_gene: TRBV2; j_gene: TRBJ1-1; d_gene: NA; CDR3aa: ASRQTGNTEAF
v_gene: TRBV6-5; j_gene: TRBJ2-1; d_gene: NA; CDR3aa: ASSYGLSSGPKYNEQF
v_gene: TRBV15; j_gene: TRBJ2-1; d_gene: NA; CDR3aa: ATRSGAPYNEQF
v_gene: TRBV6-5; j_gene: TRBJ1-2; d_gene: TRBD1; CDR3aa: ASSFTGGYGYT
v_gene: TRBV19; j_gene: TRBJ1-2; d_gene: NA; CDR3aa: ASSIGRYYGYT
v_gene: TRBV20-1; j_gene: TRBJ2-5; d_gene: NA; CDR3aa: SARSPGGQETQY
v_gene: TRBV20-1; j_gene: TRBJ2-7; d_gene: NA; CDR3aa: SASRRTYEQY
v_gene: TRBV20-1; j_gene: TRBJ1-5; d_gene: TRBD1; CDR3aa: SAGTGGGNQPQH
v_gene: TRBV7-2; j_gene: TRBJ1-1; d_gene: NA; CDR3aa: ASSLDFQRVEAF
v_gene: TRBV5-4; j_gene: TRBJ2-3; d_gene: NA; CDR3aa: ATLPGGPRRADTQY
v_gene: TRBV3-1; j_gene: TRBJ2-3; d_gene: NA; CDR3aa: ASSQQWGAKTDTQY
v_gene: TRBV6-1; j_gene: TRBJ2-1; d_gene: TRBD2; CDR3aa: ASSGLAGGRFGEQF
v_gene: TRBV6-1; j_gene: TRBJ2-2; d_gene: TRBD2; CDR3aa: ASGLAGNTGELF
v_gene: TRBV6-5; j_gene: TRBJ2-3; d_gene: TRBD2; CDR3aa: ASSFGLAQSTDTQY
v_gene: TRBV6-2/TRBV6-3; j_gene: TRBJ2-7; d_gene: NA; CDR3aa: ASNHDGINYEQY
v_gene: TRBV4-3; j_gene: TRBJ2-2; d_gene: TRBD1; CDR3aa: ASSQDRGTVITGELF
v_gene: TRBV6-5; j_gene: TRBJ1-6; d_gene: TRBD1; CDR3aa: ASSYGGRGSSPLH
v_gene: TRBV7-2; j_gene: TRBJ2-5; d_gene: NA; CDR3aa: ATSVRWRETQY
v_gene: TRBV30; j_gene: TRBJ1-2; d_gene: NA; CDR3aa: AWSIGYGYT
v_gene: TRBV10-3; j_gene: TRBJ1-1; d_gene: NA; CDR3aa: AIGRAEQAF
v_gene: TRBV11-2; j_gene: TRBJ2-1; d_gene: TRBD1; CDR3aa: ASSAGQGAYNEQF
v_gene: TRBV24-1; j_gene: TRBJ2-1; d_gene: TRBD1; CDR3aa: ATNLSVRQGNNEQF
v_gene: TRBV6-5; j_gene: TRBJ2-7; d_gene: NA; CDR3aa: ASSSPKAYEQY
v_gene: TRBV20-1; j_gene: TRBJ2-4; d_gene: NA; CDR3aa: SARAPTQRLAKNIQY
v_gene: TRBV25-1; j_gene: TRBJ1-1; d_gene: NA; CDR3aa: ASSEWSEPEAF
v_gene: TRBV12-5; j_gene: TRBJ1-5; d_gene: NA; CDR3aa: ASGLVLGQTNQPQH
v_gene: TRBV10-3; j_gene: TRBJ2-7; d_gene: NA; CDR3aa: AISVRDTAAYEQY
v_gene: TRBV5-5; j_gene: TRBJ1-3; d_gene: NA; CDR3aa: ASSLTGSYGNTIY
v_gene: TRBV6-1; j_gene: TRBJ1-2; d_gene: TRBD1; CDR3aa: ASSRQGKTRGYT
v_gene: TRBV20-1; j_gene: TRBJ2-4; d_gene: NA; CDR3aa: SARSGLAKNIQY
v_gene: TRBV7-2; j_gene: TRBJ1-3; d_gene: NA; CDR3aa: ASTLVFGVSGNTIY
v_gene: TRBV7-9; j_gene: TRBJ1-1; d_gene: NA; CDR3aa: ASSLQGADTEAF
v_gene: TRBV20-1; j_gene: TRBJ2-5; d_gene: NA; CDR3aa: SARANREQETQY
v_gene: TRBV29-1; j_gene: TRBJ2-3; d_gene: NA; CDR3aa: SVNQGGADTQY
v_gene: TRBV28; j_gene: TRBJ2-7; d_gene: TRBD2; CDR3aa: ASRPGLAYEQY
v_gene: TRBV20-1; j_gene: TRBJ2-2; d_gene: NA; CDR3aa: SAKGDTGELF